These 10 T cell receptor beta chains share one sample of origin, sequenced in a study of T cell responses to AZD1222 COVID-19 vaccine. Method: immunoSEQ multiplex PCR; TCRdb's copy keeps in-frame clones and lacks some. The data show around 150,000 clones, with roughly nine tenths seen just once and about 7.5% held by the top ten. Sequenced material: peripheral blood, taken 28 days after the second dose of the MenACWY control vaccine. These receptors originate from an adult who received the MenACWY meningococcal vaccine as a control.

This chain joins TRBV28 and TRBJ1-3; no reliable D call. Germline V gene sequence: CDR1 MDHEN, CDR2 SYDVKM. The V gene lost 2 bases and the J gene lost 0 bases, with 11 bases spanning the gap. CDR3 length equals 16 residues. This CDR3 is CASSLGPPISGNTIYF. For the CDR3, the DNA is TGTGCCAGCAGTTTAGGCCCGCCAATCTCTGGAAACACCATATATTTT.

The V and J genes are TRBV28 and TRBJ2-7; 7 bases fit TRBD1. Germline assignment: CDR1 MDHEN and CDR2 SYDVKM. CDR3 length: 14 residues. After removal of 3 bases from V and 1 base from J, the junction contained 3 bases not matched to a gene. The CDR3 coding sequence is TGTGCCAGCAGTTTTTCGGGACAGTCCTACGAGCAGTACTTC. It yields the protein CASSFSGQSYEQYF.

Regarding this clone: One end of the junction fails to match germline, which may point to a read error. This chain connects TRBV30 to TRBJ1-3; D ambiguous. The CDR3 is made up of 11 amino acids. From germline, CDR1 is GTSNPN and CDR2 SVGIG (reference sequence). The CDR3 region is CAWRETGPVDF. CDR3 sequence (DNA): TGTGCCTGGAGGGAGACCGGGCCCGTGGATTTT.

The chain links TRBV28 to TRBJ2-5, with D perhaps given as TRBD1 or TRBD2 (7 bases each). Trimming pared 6 bases from V and 0 bases from J, leaving 23 bases between. Germline-derived CDR1 and CDR2 are MDHEN and SYDVKM. The CDR3 is made up of 18 amino acids. CDR3 loop: CASSLSGIRQGDQETQYF. CDR3 coding DNA: TGTGCCAGCAGCTTGAGCGGGATTCGACAGGGAGACCAAGAGACCCAGTACTTC. The variable domain in full, with the rest retrieved from reference TRBV28 and TRBJ2-5, is DVKVTQSSRYLVKRTGEKVFLECVQDMDHENMFWYRQDPGLGLRLIYFSYDVKMKEKGDIPEGYSVSREKKERFSLILESASTNQTSMYLCASSLSGIRQGDQETQYFGPGTRLLVL.

The rearrangement uses TRBV6-5 and TRBJ2-2, with 7 nucleotides matching TRBD1. The CDR3 runs to 14 residues. V trimming: 6 bases; J trimming: 6 bases; junction bases outside the gene matches: 7. The V gene's germline CDR1 is MNHEY and CDR2 SVGAGI. The CDR3 reads CASSLRQGAGELFF. The CDR3 DNA follows: TGTGCCAGCAGCCTCCGACAGGGCGCCGGGGAGCTGTTTTTT.

The genes are TRBV6-5 and TRBJ2-7, with D perhaps assigned TRBD1 or TRBD2 (5 bases each). The CDR3 sequence is 15 residues long. The V gene's germline CDR1 is MNHEY and CDR2 SVGAGI. Trimming removed 0 bases at V and 4 bases at J, with 13 bases between. The CDR3 loop is CASSYSGVGDYEQYF. DNA of the CDR3: TGTGCCAGCAGTTACTCAGGGGTGGGGGATTACGAGCAGTACTTC.

The rearrangement links TRBV24-1 to TRBJ2-3; tentatively, D is TRBD2 (6 bases). In germline, CDR1 is KGHDR, CDR2 SFDVKD. The germline V and J ends were trimmed by 6 bases and 2 bases, with 20 bases remaining between them. This CDR3 contains 17 residues. CDR3 sequence: CATSSGLGQGLTDTQYF. The CDR3 DNA reads as TGTGCCACCAGTTCAGGGCTGGGCCAGGGACTCACAGATACGCAGTATTTT.

The V gene is TRBV19, the J gene TRBJ1-3, with D perhaps matching TRBD1 (5 bases). The CDR3 runs 16 residues. Germline loops: CDR1 LNHDA, CDR2 SQIVND (reference sequence). The germline V and J ends were trimmed by 5 bases and 4 bases, with 18 bases remaining between them. CDR3 protein: CASSPAGGRVGNTIYF. The CDR3 region has the DNA TGTGCCAGTAGTCCCGCCGGGGGACGGGTCGGAAACACCATATATTTT.

The chain carries TRBV5-1 and TRBJ2-3; D gene uncertain. Germline CDR1 is SGHRS and CDR2 is YFSETQ. The CDR3 is 13 residues long. V shed 0 bases and J shed 5 bases, with 7 bases lying between them. CDR3 nucleotides: TGCGCCAGCAGCTTGGATCAGCGAGATACGCAGTATTTT. As protein: CASSLDQRDTQYF. The full variable domain, rest sourced from reference TRBV5-1 and TRBJ2-3, is KAGVTQTPRYLIKTRGQQVTLSCSPISGHRSVSWYQQTPGQGLQFLFEYFSETQRNKGNFPGRFSGRQFSNSRSEMNVSTLELGDSALYLCASSLDQRDTQYFGPGTRLTVL.

The chain couples TRBV24-1 to TRBJ2-2, with D unresolved. The ends were cut back, 10 bases at V and 1 base at J, with 3 bases in the middle. From germline, CDR1 is KGHDR and CDR2 SFDVKD. CDR3 length: 11 amino acids. The CDR3, as DNA: TGTGCCACACGGAACACCGGGGAGCTGTTTTTT. This codes for CATRNTGELFF.